One and the same sample provided the 26 T cell receptor beta chains below, sequenced in a study of beta chain features in type 1 diabetes (dated by TCRdb to 2016 to 2019). General findings and caveats noted by the study authors: A moderate but significant shortening of TCRB CDR3 length was observed in type 1 diabetes patients in all four CD4+ subsets.

These TCRs' antigens remain unknown. The library was built by means of the immunoSEQ multiplex PCR assay. All of the isolated RNA was reverse transcribed with the High Capacity cDNA Reverse Transcription Kit, so expressed TCRB transcripts were sequenced. TCRdb's version of the immuneACCESS table is confined to in-frame rearrangements and falls short of the full clone set. An unresolved V gene accounts for under half of the shortfall where checked; the remainder is of unknown origin. This sample has approximately 140,000 clones in its table, and about 10% of those were observed once. The top ten clones comprise 0.75% of the sample. Input material: central memory CD4+ T cells from blood. The receptors derive from a man under 40 with type 1 diabetes.

Only a few counts were recorded for this clone. The chain joins TRBV19 to TRBJ1-5, with TRBD1 as a possible D gene (5 bases). The CDR3 is 11 amino acids. Germline assignment: CDR1 LNHDA and CDR2 SQIVND (reference sequence). V was cut by 11 bases and J by 7 bases, with 12 bases left in between. The CDR3 DNA is TGTGCCGGGGGGGAGCGCCAGCCCCAGCATTTT. It codes for CAGGERQPQHF.

Only a few counts were recorded for this clone. The V gene is TRBV6-6, the J gene TRBJ2-6; possibly TRBD1 for D (5 bases). This CDR3 comprises 15 residues. Germline lookup yields CDR1 MNHNY and CDR2 SVGAGI (reference sequence). V was trimmed by 7 bases and J by 2 bases, leaving 12 bases between them. DNA of the CDR3: TGTGCCAGCACCGCGATAGGGGCTGGGGCCAACGTCCTGACTTTC. The encoded protein is CASTAIGAGANVLTF.

This clone was seen a handful of times. CDR3 in DNA: TGTGCCAGCGTTAGAACTGACACCTACGAGCAGTACTTC. Amino acids: CASVRTDTYEQYF. The rearrangement uses TRBV2 and TRBJ2-7; D ambiguous. V lost 8 bases to trimming and J lost 2 bases, with 13 bases between them. This CDR3 spans 13 amino acids. Germline CDR1 is SNHLY and CDR2 is FYNNEI.

The chain is built from TRBV6-1 and TRBJ2-1; weak D call: TRBD1 (5 bases). The ends were cut back, 1 base at V and 3 bases at J, with 7 bases in the middle. The germline V gene encodes CDR1 MNHNS and CDR2 SASEGT. This CDR3 region has 14 residues. The CDR3 sequence is CASSEDDSYNEQFF. CDR3 coding DNA: TGTGCCAGCAGTGAAGATGACAGCTACAATGAGCAGTTCTTC.

In this sample, this clone turned up a few times. This chain uses TRBV2 with TRBJ1-1; 8 positions match TRBD1. J was trimmed by 3 bases and V by 7 bases; bases with no gene match: 7. The CDR3 is made up of 14 amino acids. CDR1 is SNHLY and CDR2 is FYNNEI in the germline V gene. The CDR3 here is CASITDRGYTEAFF. The CDR3 DNA is TGTGCCAGCATTACAGACAGGGGATACACTGAAGCTTTCTTT.

The chain uses TRBV15 and TRBJ1-5; no definite D call. The V gene's germline CDR1 is LNHNV and CDR2 YYDKDF (reference sequence). V lost 0 bases to trimming and J lost 0 bases, with 6 bases between them. The CDR3 is made up of 15 amino acids. The CDR3 here is CATSRDGDSNQPQHF. The CDR3 DNA is TGTGCCACCAGCAGAGACGGAGATAGCAATCAGCCCCAGCATTTT.

The chain employs TRBV9 and TRBJ2-7; TRBD2 might be the D (7 bases). The ends were cut back, 4 bases at V and 4 bases at J, with 21 bases in the middle. The germline CDR1 and CDR2 sequences are SGDLS and YYNGEE. This CDR3 comprises 16 residues. The chain's CDR3 is CASSPDHGGGPYEQYF. The CDR3 DNA is TGTGCCAGCAGCCCCGACCATGGCGGGGGCCCATACGAGCAGTACTTC.

This clone has a handful of counts. The chain recombines TRBV29-1 with TRBJ2-7; D is perhaps TRBD1 (5 bases). The CDR3 spans 12 residues. Per germline, CDR1 SQVTM and CDR2 ANQGSEA. V lost 4 bases and J 4 bases, leaving 11 bases between the germline ends. The CDR3 bases are TGCAGCGTTGTCAGGGATGGATACGAGCAGTACTTC. It yields the protein CSVVRDGYEQYF.

This clone was observed a handful of times. The rearrangement joins TRBV5-6 to TRBJ1-6; D is ambiguous. The germline gives CDR1 SGHDT, CDR2 YYEEEE. This CDR3 is 14 amino acids long. V shed 6 bases and J shed 7 bases, with 14 bases lying between them. As DNA, the CDR3 is TGTGCCAGCAAAGAACGGGCGGGCAATTCACCCCTCCACTTT. The encoded protein is CASKERAGNSPLHF.

The chain combines TRBV7-2 with TRBJ2-4; D might be TRBD1 (5 bases). This CDR3 contains 16 residues. The germline V and J ends were trimmed by 1 base and 3 bases, with 13 bases remaining between them. CDR1 SGHTA and CDR2 FQGNSA come from the germline V gene. As DNA, the CDR3 is TGTGCCAGCAGCTTAGTGCCAGGGTATTTCAAAAACATTCAGTACTTC. Protein sequence: CASSLVPGYFKNIQYF.

The chain joins TRBV7-2 to TRBJ2-6; a weak D match, TRBD2 (5 bases). The V end was cut by 5 bases, the J end by 2 bases, with 13 bases between. The CDR3 extends over 16 amino acids. Germline V lookup: CDR1 SGHTA, CDR2 FQGNSA. CDR3 DNA sequence: TGTGCCAGCAGCCTTGTAACGGGGACTGGGGCCAACGTCCTGACTTTC. It yields the protein CASSLVTGTGANVLTF.

This clone was observed a handful of times. This rearrangement joins TRBV6-5 to TRBJ2-5, with D possibly matching TRBD1 (7 bases). Trimming removed 2 bases at V and 5 bases at J, with 18 bases between. Looked up from germline, CDR1 is MNHEY and CDR2 is SVGAGI. The CDR3 totals 16 residues. The CDR3 region has the DNA TGTGCCAGCAGTTACGACCAGGGGGGATACACGGAGACCCAGTACTTC. It codes for CASSYDQGGYTETQYF.

This clone was counted only a few times. This chain connects TRBV30 to TRBJ2-3; TRBD2 matches at 9 bases. Per the germline V gene, CDR1 is GTSNPN and CDR2 is SVGIG (reference sequence). J gave up 7 bases and V 0 bases, and 8 bases lay outside the gene matches. CDR3 length equals 15 residues. The CDR3 DNA reads as TGTGCCTGGAGTGTAAGCGCTAGCGGGGCTCATACGCAGTATTTT. This encodes CAWSVSASGAHTQYF.

The table lists this clone with a few counts. The rearrangement uses TRBV15 and TRBJ2-1; D possibly corresponds to TRBD2 (7 bases). In germline, CDR1 is LNHNV, CDR2 YYDKDF (reference sequence). V lost 4 bases and J 0 bases, leaving 13 bases between the germline ends. The CDR3 has 16 amino acids. CDR3 in DNA: TGTGCCACCAGCATAGTAGGGGGGGCCTCCTACAATGAGCAGTTCTTC. Residues: CATSIVGGASYNEQFF.

This clone was found a few times. This chain joins TRBV6-5 and TRBJ2-1, with TRBD2 identical over 11 bases. Trimming cost V 8 bases and J 6 bases; bases outside gene matches: 6. The CDR3 spans 14 residues. The V gene's germline CDR1 is MNHEY and CDR2 SVGAGI. CDR3 protein: CASRSGLAGNEQFF. CDR3 nucleotide sequence: TGTGCCAGCCGATCAGGACTAGCGGGCAATGAGCAGTTCTTC.

The table lists this clone with a few counts. V and J are TRBV19 and TRBJ2-7, with TRBD1 as a possible D gene (5 bases). V lost 4 bases, J lost 2 bases, and 12 bases lay in between. Germline CDR1 is LNHDA and CDR2 is SQIVND (reference sequence). There are 14 residues in the CDR3. The CDR3 DNA follows: TGTGCCAGTAGTAGGAAGGGGCAGACCTACGAGCAGTACTTC. Translated, it gives CASSRKGQTYEQYF.

This clone was detected a few times. This sequence joins TRBV7-9 and TRBJ1-2, with a weak D call TRBD1 (6 bases). The CDR3 length is 15 residues. The V gene's germline CDR1 is SEHNR and CDR2 FQNEAQ (reference sequence). Trimming took 5 bases from V and 7 from J, leaving 20 bases between them. CDR3 loop: CASSPGQLVRPGYTF. The CDR3, as DNA: TGTGCCAGCAGCCCGGGACAACTAGTTCGTCCTGGCTACACCTTC.

This clone was seen only a few times. An end of the junction does not agree with germline; a read error may underlie this. V is TRBV7-7 and J is TRBJ2-5; TRBD1 agrees at 8 bases. CDR3 length: 14 residues. Germline loops: CDR1 SSHAT, CDR2 FNYEAQ (reference sequence). The CDR3 DNA reads TGTGCTAGCAGCTTGGCAGGACAGGGAGAGACCCAGTACTTC. Its protein is CASSLAGQGETQYF.

This chain connects TRBV5-5 to TRBJ2-7; possibly TRBD2 for D (6 bases). V dropped 4 bases and J dropped 2 bases, with 16 bases sitting between them. The CDR3 has 15 amino acids. Germline assignment: CDR1 SGHKS and CDR2 YYEKEE (reference sequence). For the CDR3, the DNA is TGTGCCAGCAGCCAAGAGGTAGGAGGGGCCTACGAGCAGTACTTC. Protein product: CASSQEVGGAYEQYF.

The table lists this clone with a few counts. The V gene is TRBV20-1, the J gene TRBJ2-5, with TRBD1 matching 9 bases. Looked up from germline, CDR1 is DFQATT and CDR2 is SNEGSKA (reference sequence). The J segment lost 5 bases and the V segment lost 5 bases, leaving 0 bases of the junction unmatched. This CDR3 contains 11 residues. The CDR3 loop is CSAGTGETQYF. DNA of the CDR3: TGCAGTGCTGGGACAGGGGAGACCCAGTACTTC.

This clone was counted only a few times. The chain has TRBV10-3 and TRBJ2-7; possibly TRBD1 for D (7 bases). The CDR3 extends over 14 amino acids. Germline V gene sequence: CDR1 ENHRY, CDR2 SYGVKD. V lost 3 bases, J lost 4 bases, and 13 bases lay in between. Written as DNA, the CDR3 is TGTGCCATCAGTGATGAGACAGGGAGGTACGAGCAGTACTTC. It codes for CAISDETGRYEQYF.

The rearrangement uses TRBV11-2 and TRBJ1-1; D not certain. CDR1 and CDR2 (germline): SGHAT, FQNNGV. The CDR3 has 13 amino acids. V lost 7 bases and J 3 bases, leaving 12 bases between the germline ends. The CDR3 protein is CASIPQPDTEAFF. The CDR3, as DNA: TGTGCCAGCATTCCTCAACCGGACACTGAAGCTTTCTTT.

The chain combines TRBV4-2 with TRBJ1-2; 9 bases are shared with TRBD1. The CDR3 runs 15 residues. J lost 7 bases, V lost 4 bases, and 10 bases had no gene match. Germline values: CDR1 LGHNA, CDR2 YNFKEQ. CDR3: CASSPDRGIYLGYTF. CDR3 coding DNA: TGTGCCAGCAGCCCGGACAGGGGAATTTATCTTGGCTACACCTTC.

The chain joins TRBV6-5 to TRBJ2-3; D possibly corresponds to TRBD1 (8 bases). The ends were cut back, 6 bases at V and 4 bases at J, with 17 bases in the middle. Germline assignment: CDR1 MNHEY and CDR2 SVGAGI. CDR3 length equals 15 residues. This chain's CDR3 is CASRLQGGLSDTQYF. DNA for the CDR3: TGTGCCAGCAGACTACAGGGGGGGCTGTCAGATACGCAGTATTTT.

In this sample, this clone turned up a few times. The J gene is TRBJ1-5, the V gene TRBV5-5, with unresolved D. Germline V CDR1 and CDR2: SGHKS, YYEKEE (reference sequence). The V end lost 4 bases, the J end lost 0 bases, and 8 bases lay between the germline ends. The CDR3 runs 14 residues. DNA of the CDR3: TGTGCCAGCAGCCCCCGGGATAGCAATCAGCCCCAGCATTTT. Protein sequence: CASSPRDSNQPQHF. The variable domain in full, completed from reference TRBV5-5 and TRBJ1-5, reads DAGVTQSPTHLIKTRGQQVTLRCSPISGHKSVSWYQQVLGQGPQFIFQYYEKEERGRGNFPDRFSARQFPNYSSELNVNALLLGDSALYLCASSPRDSNQPQHFGDGTRLSIL.

This clone was seen more than once but under ten times. The chain has TRBV14 and TRBJ2-6; D uncertain. The CDR3 totals 15 residues. V gave up 3 bases and J gave up 6 bases, with 12 bases separating them. Germline values: CDR1 SGHDN, CDR2 FVKESK. The CDR3 region has the DNA TGTGCCAGCAGCCAGGGCGTGTTCGCGGCCAACGTCCTGACTTTC. Residues: CASSQGVFAANVLTF.